One and the same sample provided the 29 T cell receptor beta chains below, sequenced in a study of identical twins. From the 5' RACE reads, TCRdb called clonotypes with MiXCR, one entry per CDR3 protein. Among approximately 620,000 distinct CDR3 sequences, roughly 8% were seen once, and the ten largest hold roughly 0.9%. This sample also appeared in a second study, on yellow fever vaccine responses in identical twins.

Sequenced input: PBMCs. All receptors come from a woman aged 18 to 35 in good health.

J is TRBJ2-5 and V is TRBV29-1; D remains ambiguous. Germline loops: CDR1 SQVTM, CDR2 ANQGSEA. The CDR3 spans 15 residues. V lost 4 bases and J 0 bases, leaving 15 bases between the germline ends. The CDR3 protein is CSVVGSSGYQETQYF. The CDR3 DNA sequence: TGCAGCGTTGTGGGGTCGAGTGGGTACCAAGAGACCCAGTACTTC.

This clonotype was seen only a few times. The rearrangement joins TRBV3-1 to TRBJ2-7; D gene ambiguous. The CDR3 has 14 amino acids. Trimming shortened V by 0 bases and J by 7 bases, and 13 bases separated the two germline ends. The germline CDR1 and CDR2 sequences are LGHDT and YNNKEL (reference sequence). The CDR3 here is CASSQDVTLGEQYF. CDR3 DNA sequence: TGTGCCAGCAGCCAAGACGTCACGCTTGGAGAGCAGTACTTC.

This clonotype was seen a few times. This chain links TRBV5-1 with TRBJ2-5, with 7 bases lining up with TRBD2. Germline values: CDR1 SGHRS, CDR2 YFSETQ. This CDR3 has 16 amino acids. With 1 base clipped from V and 3 bases from J, the junction kept 9 bases outside the gene matches. CDR3 sequence: CASSLMTGGAKETQYF. CDR3 in DNA: TGCGCCAGCAGCTTGATGACGGGAGGTGCCAAAGAGACCCAGTACTTC.

This clonotype was counted between two and nine times. The chain couples TRBV20-1 to TRBJ2-7, with D perhaps assigned TRBD1 or TRBD2 (5 bases each). The CDR3 consists of 13 residues. Germline V CDR1 and CDR2: DFQATT, SNEGSKA (reference sequence). The V end was cut by 5 bases, the J end by 5 bases, with 16 bases between. CDR3: CSARDGSLDEQYF. The CDR3 DNA reads as TGCAGTGCTCGGGACGGAAGCCTGGACGAGCAGTACTTC.

This rearrangement joins TRBV14 to TRBJ2-3; 7 bases map to TRBD1. CDR3 size: 16 residues. From germline, CDR1 is SGHDN and CDR2 FVKESK. V lost 4 bases to trimming and J lost 4 bases; unmatched junction nucleotides: 11. Here the CDR3 DNA reads TGTGCCAGCAGCCCAGGACAGGATATCGGGGCAGATACGCAGTATTTT. Protein: CASSPGQDIGADTQYF. The entire variable domain, with the rest obtained from reference TRBV14 and TRBJ2-3, is as follows: EAGVTQFPSHSVIEKGQTVTLRCDPISGHDNLYWYRRVMGKEIKFLLHFVKESKQDESGMPNNRFLAERTGGTYSTLKVQPAELEDSGVYFCASSPGQDIGADTQYFGPGTRLTVL.

V is TRBV14 and J is TRBJ2-7, with D perhaps assigned TRBD1 or TRBD2 (5 bases each). This CDR3 region has 15 residues. V lost 0 bases, J lost 6 bases, and 15 bases lay in between. Germline CDR1 and CDR2: SGHDN and FVKESK. The DNA for the CDR3 is TGTGCCAGCAGCCAAGATCGAGTGAGGGGCGCCGAGCAGTACTTC. Translation: CASSQDRVRGAEQYF.

J is TRBJ2-6 and V is TRBV20-1, with 9 nucleotides matching TRBD1. Germline CDR1 reads DFQATT; CDR2 reads SNEGSKA (reference sequence). The CDR3 length is 14 residues. J lost 6 bases, V lost 6 bases, and 6 bases had no gene match. Here the CDR3 reads CSATTGGEANVLTF. In DNA, the CDR3 is TGCAGTGCAACAACAGGGGGCGAGGCCAACGTCCTGACTTTC.

This clonotype was seen a handful of times. The rearrangement links TRBV2 to TRBJ2-2, with D hard to call. Germline V gene sequence: CDR1 SNHLY, CDR2 FYNNEI. The CDR3 sequence is 14 residues long. Trimming removed 9 bases from V and 6 bases from J, with 17 bases in between. The CDR3 DNA follows: TGTGCCAGTAGTAGGAGTATCCTGCCCGGGGAGCTGTTTTTT. Translated: CASSRSILPGELFF.

This clonotype occurred many times. This chain joins TRBV7-2 and TRBJ2-1; no definite D call. The V gene's germline CDR1 is SGHTA and CDR2 FQGNSA. The germline V and J ends were trimmed by 5 bases and 8 bases, with 16 bases remaining between them. This CDR3 contains 14 residues. The CDR3 DNA reads as TGTGCCAGCAGCCCCCGCCTGATCGTTTATGAGCAGTTCTTC. This codes for CASSPRLIVYEQFF. Looking up the rest from reference TRBV7-2 and TRBJ2-1 gives the full variable domain: GAGVSQSPSNKVTEKGKDVELRCDPISGHTALYWYRQSLGQGLEFLIYFQGNSAPDKSGLPSDRFSAERTGGSVSTLTIQRTQQEDSAVYLCASSPRLIVYEQFFGPGTRLTVL.

This clonotype was detected a few times. The V and J genes are TRBV6-2 or TRBV6-3 and TRBJ2-7; no clear D gene. The CDR3 has 11 amino acids. Germline V gene lookup returns CDR1 MNHEY and CDR2 SVGEGT. V gave up 3 bases and J gave up 9 bases, with 9 bases separating them. The CDR3 here is CASSYGRGQYF. The CDR3 DNA reads as TGTGCCAGCAGTTATGGCCGTGGGCAGTACTTC.

J is TRBJ2-3 and V is TRBV5-1, with D perhaps TRBD2 (5 bases). Germline V lookup: CDR1 SGHRS, CDR2 YFSETQ. V gave up 4 bases and J gave up 1 base, with 16 bases separating them. The CDR3 has 16 residues. CDR3 protein: CASSTGFYGGTDTQYF. Here the CDR3 DNA reads TGCGCCAGCAGCACCGGATTTTACGGGGGCACAGATACGCAGTATTTT.

This clonotype was detected a few times. The genes are TRBV7-2 and TRBJ2-7, with D possibly being TRBD2 (5 bases). The CDR3 runs 15 residues. V shed 2 bases and J shed 2 bases, with 13 bases lying between them. Germline CDR1 is SGHTA and CDR2 is FQGNSA. The CDR3, as DNA: TGTGCCAGCAGCTTATTCGACTATTGGACCTACGAGCAGTACTTC. This sequence encodes CASSLFDYWTYEQYF.

In its sample, this clonotype was seen many times. The rearrangement links TRBV6-1 to TRBJ1-1; tentatively, D is TRBD1 (6 bases). Germline lookup yields CDR1 MNHNS and CDR2 SASEGT. The CDR3 is 16 residues long. V shed 6 bases and J shed 1 base, with 18 bases lying between them. CDR3 coding DNA: TGTGCCAGCAGCGCCACCCAAACAGGGAGGAACACTGAAGCTTTCTTT. Its protein is CASSATQTGRNTEAFF.

The rearrangement links TRBV6-2 or TRBV6-3 to TRBJ2-7, with a possible D match to TRBD2 (5 bases). Germline V gene data show CDR1 as MNHEY and CDR2 as SVGEGT. Trimming cost V 5 bases and J 3 bases, with 14 bases left between them. The CDR3 extends over 14 amino acids. CDR3 in DNA: TGTGCCAGCAGTAGGGCCGGGGTTAACTACGAGCAGTACTTC. Its protein product is CASSRAGVNYEQYF.

This chain joins TRBV7-9 and TRBJ2-7, with TRBD2 as a possible D gene (5 bases). The CDR3 contains 14 residues. Germline V CDR1 and CDR2: SEHNR, FQNEAQ (reference sequence). Trimming took 3 bases from V and 4 from J, leaving 13 bases between them. CDR3 in amino acids: CASSFAGVGYEQYF. The CDR3 region has the DNA TGTGCCAGCAGCTTTGCCGGGGTAGGTTACGAGCAGTACTTC.

The V call is TRBV13, the J call TRBJ2-1, with 10 nucleotides matching TRBD2. Germline V gene lookup returns CDR1 PRHDT and CDR2 FYEKMQ (reference sequence). The CDR3 extends over 15 amino acids. V lost 6 bases and J lost 7; bases outside the gene matches: 9. Here the CDR3 DNA reads TGTGCCAGCAGATTCGGAGCGGGGGGGCTTAATGAGCAGTTCTTC. Residues: CASRFGAGGLNEQFF.

About this clonotype: Because it lacks the conserved phenylalanine or tryptophan at the end, this CDR3 is likely a read error. The rearrangement uses TRBV29-1 and TRBJ2-3; possible D gene TRBD2, 5 bases. This CDR3 is built from 15 residues. Germline V lookup: CDR1 SQVTM, CDR2 ANQGSEA. The CDR3 DNA follows: TGCAGCGGCACTCTAGGATCTCCTAGCATAGATACGCAGTATTTG. Protein product: CSGTLGSPSIDTQYL.

The chain employs TRBV5-1 and TRBJ2-7; D gene ambiguous. The CDR3 runs to 14 residues. V was shortened by 2 bases and J by 5 bases, with 14 bases between the two germline ends. The germline V gene has CDR1 SGHRS and CDR2 YFSETQ. This chain's CDR3 is CASSFEGRLNEQYF. CDR3 DNA sequence: TGCGCCAGCAGCTTTGAAGGGCGACTCAACGAGCAGTACTTC.

This sequence joins TRBV5-5 and TRBJ2-1; D gene uncertain. CDR1 is SGHKS, CDR2 YYEKEE, per germline (reference sequence). V was trimmed by 0 bases and J by 3 bases, leaving 7 bases between them. This CDR3 contains 14 residues. As DNA, the CDR3 is TGTGCCAGCAGCTTGGAAGAATTCTACAATGAGCAGTTCTTC. This codes for CASSLEEFYNEQFF.

In this sample, this clonotype turned up many times. This rearrangement joins TRBV5-1 to TRBJ2-1; 9 bases match TRBD1. With 6 bases clipped from V and 1 base from J, the junction kept 5 bases outside the gene matches. This CDR3 is built from 15 residues. CDR1 and CDR2 (germline): SGHRS, YFSETQ. The CDR3 bases are TGCGCCAGCATCCTAGGGACAGGGTCCTACAATGAGCAGTTCTTC. This gives the protein CASILGTGSYNEQFF.

The sample holds a few counts of this clonotype. The chain is built from TRBV5-5 and TRBJ2-3; 13 bases line up with TRBD2. The CDR3 has 16 residues. The V gene's germline CDR1 is SGHKS and CDR2 YYEKEE (reference sequence). With V trimmed by 5 bases and J by 5 bases, 8 bases remained unmatched. The CDR3 nucleotides are TGTGCCAGCAGTCAGGGACTAGCGGGGACCCAAGATACGCAGTATTTT. Translation gives CASSQGLAGTQDTQYF.

The gene calls are TRBV7-8 and TRBJ2-1, with 11 bases aligning to TRBD1. With 11 bases clipped from V and 5 bases from J, the junction kept 8 bases outside the gene matches. The CDR3 contains 14 residues. The germline CDR1 and CDR2 sequences are SGHVS and FQNEAQ. CDR3 sequence: CAGPDRGRNNEQFF. In DNA form, the CDR3 reads TGTGCCGGTCCGGACAGGGGGCGAAACAATGAGCAGTTCTTC.

V gene TRBV6-4 combines with J gene TRBJ2-3, with D perhaps matching TRBD1 or TRBD2 (5 bases each). Per the germline V gene, CDR1 is MRHNA and CDR2 is SNTAGT. The CDR3 is made up of 16 amino acids. Deletions cut 3 bases from V and 2 bases from J, with 15 bases between. As DNA, the CDR3 is TGTGCCAGCAGTGAATTTTTTGGGACCACCACAGATACGCAGTATTTT. Amino acid sequence: CASSEFFGTTTDTQYF.

A few counts support this clonotype. Mismatch with germline at one junction end may stem from a read error. The genes are TRBV9 and TRBJ1-2, with unresolved D. The CDR3 is 15 amino acids. CDR1 and CDR2 from the germline V gene are SGDLS and YYNGEE. The CDR3 sequence: CASSTTEAGWLTVRF. The CDR3 DNA is TGTGCCAGCAGCACCACGGAGGCAGGTTGGCTAACCGTCAGATTC.

V gene TRBV7-3 combines with J gene TRBJ2-1; 9 bases agree with TRBD2. The CDR3 runs 16 residues. The germline V gene has CDR1 SGHTA and CDR2 FQGTGA. V lost 1 base, J lost 8 bases, and 9 bases stayed unmatched. In nucleotides, the CDR3 is TGTGCCAGCAGCTTAATGGGGGCGGGGGGGCCCTATGAGCAGTTCTTC. As protein: CASSLMGAGGPYEQFF.

V gene TRBV5-6 combines with J gene TRBJ2-5; the D gene is possibly TRBD2 (5 bases). V dropped 7 bases and J dropped 2 bases, with 21 bases sitting between them. The V gene's germline CDR1 is SGHDT and CDR2 YYEEEE. The CDR3 has 16 residues. In DNA, the CDR3 is TGTGCCAGCCCTTCTGCCCACGGGCTAGCACAAGAGACCCAGTACTTC. This translates into CASPSAHGLAQETQYF.

This clonotype has at least ten counts. V is TRBV3-1 and J is TRBJ2-2; D remains unclear. The V gene's germline CDR1 is LGHDT and CDR2 YNNKEL (reference sequence). CDR3 size: 13 residues. Trimming left V 5 bases short and J 5 bases short, with 9 bases between. The CDR3 nucleotides are TGTGCCAGCAGCGCCAGTGCTACCGGGGAGCTGTTTTTT. This translates into CASSASATGELFF.

In this sample, this clonotype turned up a few times. The rearrangement joins TRBV6-2 or TRBV6-3 to TRBJ2-7, with D maybe TRBD1 (7 bases). This CDR3 contains 17 residues. The V end lost 0 bases, the J end lost 6 bases, and 21 bases lay between the germline ends. CDR1 and CDR2 (germline): MNHEY, SVGEGT. The CDR3 spells CASSYSIAGQGGSEQYF. Written as DNA, the CDR3 is TGTGCCAGCAGTTACTCGATTGCGGGACAAGGGGGCTCCGAGCAGTACTTC.

The sample holds many counts of this clonotype. The V call is TRBV5-1, the J call TRBJ1-1, with 7 bases that match TRBD1. The CDR3 has 14 residues. Germline-derived CDR1 and CDR2 are SGHRS and YFSETQ. V dropped 5 bases and J dropped 1; count of bases not matched to a gene: 5. Written as DNA, the CDR3 is TGCGCCAGCAGTTACGGGACAGCGAACACTGAAGCTTTCTTT. Encoded protein: CASSYGTANTEAFF. The full variable domain, with the rest looked up from reference TRBV5-1 and TRBJ1-1, is KAGVTQTPRYLIKTRGQQVTLSCSPISGHRSVSWYQQTPGQGLQFLFEYFSETQRNKGNFPGRFSGRQFSNSRSEMNVSTLELGDSALYLCASSYGTANTEAFFGQGTRLTVV.